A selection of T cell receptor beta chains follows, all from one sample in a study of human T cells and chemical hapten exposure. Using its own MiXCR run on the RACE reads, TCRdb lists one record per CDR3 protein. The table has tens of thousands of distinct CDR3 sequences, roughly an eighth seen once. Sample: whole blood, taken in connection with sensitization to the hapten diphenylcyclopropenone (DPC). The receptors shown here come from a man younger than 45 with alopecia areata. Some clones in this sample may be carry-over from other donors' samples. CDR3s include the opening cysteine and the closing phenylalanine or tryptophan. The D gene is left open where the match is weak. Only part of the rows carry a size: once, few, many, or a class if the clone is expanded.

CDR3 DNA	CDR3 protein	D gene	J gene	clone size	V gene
TGTGCCAGCAGCTTGCGACAGGGGAGCACCGGGGAGCTGTTTTTT	CASSLRQGSTGELFF	TRBD1	TRBJ2-2	many	TRBV5-6
TGTGCCCGTTGGGGCGGCACTGAAGCTTTCTTT	CARWGGTEAFF	.	TRBJ1-1	many	TRBV30
TGTGCCAGCAGCAGACGGACAGTCGGGTCAGATACGCAGTATTTT	CASSRRTVGSDTQYF	.	TRBJ2-3	few	TRBV11-1
TGTGCCAGCAGCGTAGATGGCCAGACCTACAATGAGCAGTTCTTC	CASSVDGQTYNEQFF	.	TRBJ2-1	once	TRBV9
TGTGCCAGCAGTTTACCGGACAGGATACTCACAGATACGCAGTATTTT	CASSLPDRILTDTQYF	TRBD1	TRBJ2-3	.	TRBV12-3/TRBV12-4
TGCAGTGCTAGAGCCCAACGATACCCCGGGGAGCTGTTTTTT	CSARAQRYPGELFF	.	TRBJ2-2	few	TRBV20-1
TGTGCCAGCAGCTTCCAGGGGCCGGGCCTCCAGACCCAGTACTTC	CASSFQGPGLQTQYF	.	TRBJ2-5	many	TRBV12-3/TRBV12-4
TGTGCCAGCAGTGTCGGGACAGGGATAGTAGAGACCCAGTACTTC	CASSVGTGIVETQYF	TRBD1	TRBJ2-5	.	TRBV12-3/TRBV12-4
TGTGCCAGCAGTTTATCCCCGATCGGAAACACCATATATTTT	CASSLSPIGNTIYF	.	TRBJ1-3	few	TRBV28
TGTGCCAGCGCAACAGGGAGCACTTCCTACGAGCAGTACTTC	CASATGSTSYEQYF	.	TRBJ2-7	few	TRBV28
TGTGCCAGCAGTTACGGCGGAGCCTCCTACGAGCAGTACTTC	CASSYGGASYEQYF	.	TRBJ2-7	.	TRBV6-5
TGTGCTAGCAGCTTTCGCGGTCCGGCGGGGCACAATGAGCAGTTCTTC	CASSFRGPAGHNEQFF	.	TRBJ2-1	many	TRBV7-7
TGTGCCAGCAGTCCACGGTTGCAGAACTATGGCTACACCTTC	CASSPRLQNYGYTF	.	TRBJ1-2	many	TRBV28
TGTGCCAGCAGCTTGGCTTCGAAGCAGTATTTT	CASSLASKQYF	.	TRBJ2-3	many	TRBV5-6
TGTGCCAGCAGTTCCCCGAAAGGCGTGAGCGGGGAGCTGTTTTTT	CASSSPKGVSGELFF	.	TRBJ2-2	few	TRBV28
TGTGCCAGCAGCTCCGATAATGAAAAACTGTTTTTT	CASSSDNEKLFF	.	TRBJ1-4	few	TRBV11-2
TGTGCCAGCAGTCCCCGAGGACTAGCGGGGGGGTGGAATGAGCAGTTCTTC	CASSPRGLAGGWNEQFF	TRBD2	TRBJ2-1	.	TRBV28
TGTGCCAGCAGCTTATGGACAGGGGGCATTACCGGGGAGCTGTTTTTT	CASSLWTGGITGELFF	TRBD1	TRBJ2-2	few	TRBV7-9
TGTGCCAGCAGTCATAGCGGGGGGGCCGAAGATACGCAGTATTTT	CASSHSGGAEDTQYF	TRBD2	TRBJ2-3	many	TRBV6-4
TGTGCCAGCAGTGATCGGGGGGCGCCGAAACCTAACACTGAAGCTTTCTTT	CASSDRGAPKPNTEAFF	.	TRBJ1-1	.	TRBV2
TGTGCCAGCAGCCTCGTACGGGACAGGGCAGAGACCCAGTACTTC	CASSLVRDRAETQYF	TRBD1	TRBJ2-5	many	TRBV12-3/TRBV12-4
TGTGCCAGCAGTCCACCAGGGCGATACGGCTACACCTTC	CASSPPGRYGYTF	.	TRBJ1-2	few	TRBV6-5
TGTGCCAGCAGGTCTTTCGCTACAGGGGGGAATGAAAAACTGTTTTTT	CASRSFATGGNEKLFF	TRBD1	TRBJ1-4	.	TRBV27
TGTGCCAGCAGCGTAGGTGTCACAACCGGGGAGCTGTTTTTT	CASSVGVTTGELFF	.	TRBJ2-2	many	TRBV9
TGCGCCAGCAGCTTGGATAAGTCGGAGACCCAGTACTTC	CASSLDKSETQYF	.	TRBJ2-5	.	TRBV5-1
TGCAGCGTATACAGGGGGGCGAGCTCCTACGAGCAGTACTTC	CSVYRGASSYEQYF	TRBD1	TRBJ2-7	many	TRBV29-1
TGTGCCAGCAGCCCGCGACAGGGACCGGGGACCCAGTACTTC	CASSPRQGPGTQYF	TRBD1	TRBJ2-5	few	TRBV7-7
TGTGCCAGCAGCATCGGACTAGCGGGGGGAGTCAATGAGCAGTTCTTC	CASSIGLAGGVNEQFF	TRBD2	TRBJ2-1	few	TRBV2
TGTGCCAGCAGCGATGGCTCAGGGCGCCTTTATAGCAATCAGCCCCAGCATTTT	CASSDGSGRLYSNQPQHF	.	TRBJ1-5	few	TRBV7-2
TGTGCCAGCAGCCGGACAGAATATGGCTACACCTTC	CASSRTEYGYTF	.	TRBJ1-2	few	TRBV7-2
TGCGCCAGCAGCTCTGGTCGGGCCTCCCGGCTGGAAAGGACCCAGTACTTC	CASSSGRASRLERTQYF	.	TRBJ2-5	.	TRBV5-1
TGTGCCAGCACTGTACACCGGAACACTGAAGCTTTCTTT	CASTVHRNTEAFF	.	TRBJ1-1	.	TRBV6-1
TGCGCCAGCAGCCTAGGGACTCTTGCCTACGAGCAGTACTTC	CASSLGTLAYEQYF	.	TRBJ2-7	few	TRBV5-1
TGTGCCAGCAGGTGGGGTAACACTGAAGCTTTCTTT	CASRWGNTEAFF	.	TRBJ1-1	.	TRBV6-5
TGCAGTGTTGGTCAGGGAGTATCCTACGAGCAGTACTTC	CSVGQGVSYEQYF	.	TRBJ2-7	many	TRBV20-1
TGTGCCAGCACTTTCCAAGAGACCCAGTACTTC	CASTFQETQYF	.	TRBJ2-5	.	TRBV2
TGTGCCAGTAGTATAGGGTCAGTCCAAGAGACCCAGTACTTC	CASSIGSVQETQYF	.	TRBJ2-5	.	TRBV19
TGTGCCAGCAGTCCAGGACTAGCGGGGACCACCGGGGAGCTGTTTTTT	CASSPGLAGTTGELFF	TRBD2	TRBJ2-2	few	TRBV27
TGTGACAGCAGTGAAGGACCGGTTTTCCGGGACAAGCGTACGGAGCAGTTCTTC	CDSSEGPVFRDKRTEQFF	.	TRBJ2-1	.	TRBV6-1
TGTGCCAGCAGTTTAGGGGGGACGGCGAAGAGTACCAAAAACATTCAGTACTTC	CASSLGGTAKSTKNIQYF	.	TRBJ2-4	few	TRBV28
TGCAGTGCTACCACGACAGTAACTAACTATGGCTACACCTTC	CSATTTVTNYGYTF	.	TRBJ1-2	many	TRBV20-1
TGTGCCAGCAGCCGCTCGACAGACACTGAAGCTTTCTTT	CASSRSTDTEAFF	.	TRBJ1-1	few	TRBV9
TGCGCCAGCAGACACGAACAGGGATCAGCTAACTATGGCTACACCTTC	CASRHEQGSANYGYTF	.	TRBJ1-2	.	TRBV4-3
TGTGCCAGCAGTTACTCGGGCAGGAGCTCCTACAATGAGCAGTTCTTC	CASSYSGRSSYNEQFF	.	TRBJ2-1	few	TRBV6-6
TGTGCCAGCAGTTACTCGAGCGACAGCCCCGGGGAGCTGTTTTTT	CASSYSSDSPGELFF	.	TRBJ2-2	.	TRBV6-2/TRBV6-3
TGTGCCAGCAGCTTTGGGGATTACAGTACCTACGAGCAGTACTTC	CASSFGDYSTYEQYF	.	TRBJ2-7	many	TRBV7-2
TGTGCCAGCAGCCCCGTTGGGACAGCTTCCTACGAGCAGTACTTC	CASSPVGTASYEQYF	TRBD1	TRBJ2-7	once	TRBV28
TGCGCCAGCAGCCCCCTGGGGGTTGCTGAAGCTTTCTTT	CASSPLGVAEAFF	.	TRBJ1-1	.	TRBV5-1